This TCR beta chain was recorded in a study of beta chain features in type 1 diabetes. V lost 4 bases and J lost 6; bases outside the gene matches: 8. Germline values: CDR1 LGHNA, CDR2 YNFKEQ. The CDR3 length is 16 residues. A note on this clone: Its antigen is not identified.

Study-level results: Insertion counts at VDJ junctions were lower in type 1 diabetes patients, who also showed more deletions there. A definitive answer on HLA type influencing TCRB rearrangement was not reached here.

The whole isolated RNA underwent reverse transcription, so sequencing captured expressed TCRB transcripts. Method: immunoSEQ multiplex PCR; TCRdb's copy keeps in-frame clones and lacks some. Of about 620,000 clones listed, 15% to 17% are singletons. The receptor was derived from a man between 18 and 35 years old in good health. Sequencing used naive CD4+ T cells from blood. The chain is built from TRBV4-2 and TRBJ2-2, with 10 nucleotides matching TRBD2. The CDR3 protein is CASSLELAGRAGELFF. The CDR3 nucleotides read TGTGCCAGCAGCCTGGAACTAGCGGGAAGGGCCGGGGAGCTGTTTTTT.